The rows below give T cell receptor beta chains drawn from one sample of a study of blood T cell repertoires in COVID-19. The protocol was immunoSEQ multiplex PCR, while the TCRdb copy is restricted to in-frame clones and leaves out a portion. The table has 100,000 or so clones, more than 75% seen once; the top ten hold under 20%. The sample consisted of peripheral blood. The receptors were sampled from an elderly man with acute or convalescent COVID-19. CDR3s include the opening cysteine and the closing phenylalanine or tryptophan. The D gene is left open where the match is weak. Clone sizes are given selectively: once, few, many, or a class where the clone is expanded.

CDR3: CASSTDRGPLTDGYTF
DNA: TGTGCCAGCAGCACTGACAGGGGACCTTTAACTGATGGCTACACCTTC
size: NA
J: TRBJ1-2
D: TRBD1
V: TRBV9

CDR3: CASRPQRLFNYGYTF
DNA: TGTGCCAGCAGACCACAAAGACTCTTCAACTATGGCTACACCTTC
size: NA
J: TRBJ1-2
D: NA
V: TRBV6-5

CDR3: CASSPGQQANSPLHF
DNA: TGTGCCAGCTCACCAGGGCAGCAAGCTAATTCACCCCTCCACTTT
size: NA
J: TRBJ1-6
D: NA
V: TRBV18

CDR3: CASSPGQGAISYEQYF
DNA: TGCGCCAGCAGCCCGGGACAGGGAGCAATCTCCTACGAGCAGTACTTC
size: NA
J: TRBJ2-7
D: TRBD1
V: TRBV5-1

CDR3: CASSYRDGIPNQPQHF
DNA: TGTGCCAGTAGTTACAGGGACGGCATCCCCAATCAGCCCCAGCATTTT
size: NA
J: TRBJ1-5
D: NA
V: TRBV19

CDR3: CASSPRESKHGYTF
DNA: TGTGCCAGCAGCCCTAGGGAGTCCAAGCATGGCTACACCTTC
size: NA
J: TRBJ1-2
D: NA
V: TRBV5-4

CDR3: CAISESNNGDTEAFF
DNA: TGTGCCATCAGTGAGTCGAATAACGGTGACACTGAAGCTTTCTTT
size: NA
J: TRBJ1-1
D: NA
V: TRBV10-3

CDR3: CASSVGSLSPLHF
DNA: TGTGCCAGCAGCGTAGGTAGCCTTTCACCCCTCCACTTT
size: few
J: TRBJ1-6
D: NA
V: TRBV9

CDR3: CASSLVQAHSNQPQHF
DNA: TGTGCCAGCAGCTTAGTGCAGGCCCATAGCAATCAGCCCCAGCATTTT
size: NA
J: TRBJ1-5
D: NA
V: TRBV7-2

CDR3: CASSAQQDPRHEQYF
DNA: TGTGCCAGCAGCGCCCAACAGGACCCTCGGCACGAGCAGTACTTC
size: NA
J: TRBJ2-7
D: NA
V: TRBV9

CDR3: CASTGYGNQPQHF
DNA: TGTGCCAGCACAGGGTATGGCAATCAGCCCCAGCATTTT
size: NA
J: TRBJ1-5
D: NA
V: TRBV28

CDR3: CASSYPGGGEQYF
DNA: TGTGCCAGCAGTTACCCTGGGGGAGGGGAGCAGTACTTC
size: once
J: TRBJ2-7
D: TRBD2
V: TRBV6-5

CDR3: CASSSLGRAGTDTQYF
DNA: TGTGCCAGCAGTTCCCTAGGCAGGGCGGGCACAGATACGCAGTATTTT
size: NA
J: TRBJ2-3
D: NA
V: TRBV27

CDR3: CASRGVGTNYGYTF
DNA: TGTGCCAGCCGGGGGGTAGGGACTAACTATGGCTACACCTTC
size: NA
J: TRBJ1-2
D: NA
V: TRBV7-2

CDR3: CASSPHGGLGQPQHF
DNA: TGCGCCAGCAGCCCCCACGGGGGGCTCGGGCAGCCCCAGCATTTT
size: few
J: TRBJ1-5
D: NA
V: TRBV5-1

CDR3: CASSPRRGGANTEAFF
DNA: TGTGCCAGCAGCCCCCGACGGGGCGGGGCGAATACTGAAGCTTTCTTT
size: few
J: TRBJ1-1
D: NA
V: TRBV11-2

CDR3: CASSLAGGLGEKLFF
DNA: TGTGCCAGCAGCTTGGCAGGTGGTCTGGGTGAAAAACTGTTTTTT
size: NA
J: TRBJ1-4
D: NA
V: TRBV5-4

CDR3: CASSLAGGSRLYEQFF
DNA: TGTGCCAGCAGCTTAGCGGGGGGGTCGAGACTCTATGAGCAGTTCTTC
size: NA
J: TRBJ2-1
D: TRBD2
V: TRBV7-9

CDR3: CASSSTPGQGLTEAFF
DNA: TGTGCCAGCAGCTCAACCCCCGGACAGGGGTTAACTGAAGCTTTCTTT
size: NA
J: TRBJ1-1
D: TRBD1
V: TRBV7-2

CDR3: CASSQDGLPQETQYF
DNA: TGTGCCAGCAGCCAAGATGGACTACCACAAGAGACCCAGTACTTC
size: NA
J: TRBJ2-5
D: NA
V: TRBV4-2

CDR3: CASSSRMTSGAGTQYF
DNA: TGTGCCAGCAGCTCCCGGATGACTAGCGGGGCCGGTACGCAGTATTTT
size: NA
J: TRBJ2-3
D: TRBD2
V: TRBV7-2

CDR3: CASSSGTNTGELFF
DNA: TGTGCCAGCAGCTCCGGGACAAACACCGGGGAGCTGTTTTTT
size: NA
J: TRBJ2-2
D: NA
V: TRBV7-2

CDR3: CASSFRGEGTGRNNSPLHF
DNA: TGTGCCAGCAGCTTTAGAGGTGAAGGGACAGGTCGTAATAATTCACCCCTCCACTTT
size: NA
J: TRBJ1-6
D: TRBD1
V: TRBV11-3

CDR3: CASSIGGQGVLRLFF
DNA: TGTGCCAGTAGTATCGGTGGCCAGGGTGTGCTTCGGCTGTTTTTT
size: NA
J: TRBJ2-2
D: NA
V: TRBV19

CDR3: CASSVAGGFGDNEQFF
DNA: TGTGCCAGCAGTGTAGCGGGAGGGTTCGGCGACAATGAGCAGTTCTTC
size: NA
J: TRBJ2-1
D: TRBD2
V: TRBV25-1

CDR3: CASSIALTDTQYF
DNA: TGTGCCAGCAGTATTGCGCTCACAGATACGCAGTATTTT
size: NA
J: TRBJ2-3
D: NA
V: TRBV27

CDR3: CASSQGGSKNTEAFF
DNA: TGTGCCAGCAGCCAAGGGGGTAGTAAGAACACTGAAGCTTTCTTT
size: NA
J: TRBJ1-1
D: NA
V: TRBV28

CDR3: CASSRGPPNTEAFF
DNA: TGTGCCAGCAGCCGCGGTCCCCCGAACACTGAAGCTTTCTTT
size: NA
J: TRBJ1-1
D: NA
V: TRBV7-2

CDR3: CASSLTGTGLSEQYF
DNA: TGTGCCAGCAGCTTAACCGGGACAGGGCTCTCCGAGCAGTACTTC
size: NA
J: TRBJ2-7
D: TRBD1
V: TRBV7-9

CDR3: CASSQGLAGGQNEQFF
DNA: TGCGCCAGCAGCCAAGGGCTAGCGGGAGGGCAGAATGAGCAGTTCTTC
size: NA
J: TRBJ2-1
D: TRBD2
V: TRBV10-1

CDR3: CASSDTGRGTKNIQYF
DNA: TGTGCCAGCAGCGATACCGGACGGGGAACCAAAAACATTCAGTACTTC
size: NA
J: TRBJ2-4
D: NA
V: TRBV9

CDR3: CASSDGGTGNYEQYF
DNA: TGTGCCAGCAGTGATGGAGGGACAGGTAACTACGAGCAGTACTTC
size: NA
J: TRBJ2-7
D: TRBD1
V: TRBV25-1

CDR3: CASNTYGSTEAFF
DNA: TGTGCCAGCAACACCTACGGGAGCACTGAAGCTTTCTTT
size: few
J: TRBJ1-1
D: NA
V: TRBV7-2

CDR3: CASSLVDRQETQYF
DNA: TGTGCCAGCAGCTTGGTGGACAGGCAAGAGACCCAGTACTTC
size: once
J: TRBJ2-5
D: TRBD1
V: TRBV5-6

CDR3: CASSARTGTSGGADTQYF
DNA: TGTGCCAGTAGTGCCAGAACCGGGACTAGCGGAGGGGCAGATACGCAGTATTTT
size: NA
J: TRBJ2-3
D: TRBD2
V: TRBV19

CDR3: CASRFGEDGELFF
DNA: TGCGCCTCACGATTCGGGGAGGACGGGGAGCTGTTTTTT
size: NA
J: TRBJ2-2
D: NA
V: TRBV5-1

CDR3: CASSLLYQPQHF
DNA: TGTGCCAGCAGTTTACTTTATCAGCCCCAGCATTTT
size: NA
J: TRBJ1-5
D: NA
V: TRBV2

CDR3: CASSSGHTIYF
DNA: TGTGCCAGCAGTTCCGGTCACACCATATATTTT
size: once
J: TRBJ1-3
D: NA
V: TRBV28

CDR3: CASSQPGTGFNEKLFF
DNA: TGCGCCAGCAGCCAGCCCGGGACAGGCTTTAATGAAAAACTGTTTTTT
size: NA
J: TRBJ1-4
D: TRBD1
V: TRBV4-3

CDR3: CASSLEGALTGELFF
DNA: TGTGCCAGCTCTCTGGAGGGGGCTTTAACCGGGGAGCTGTTTTTT
size: once
J: TRBJ2-2
D: NA
V: TRBV18

CDR3: CASSLEGNSPLHF
DNA: TGTGCCAGCAGCTTAGAGGGGAATTCACCCCTCCACTTT
size: few
J: TRBJ1-6
D: NA
V: TRBV7-9

CDR3: CASSPRENYGYTF
DNA: TGTGCCAGCAGTCCTAGAGAAAACTATGGCTACACCTTC
size: NA
J: TRBJ1-2
D: NA
V: TRBV6-5

CDR3: CASRTGLRAGNTIYF
DNA: NA
size: NA
J: TRBJ1-3
D: NA
V: TRBV6-6

CDR3: CASSSSLDTQYF
DNA: TGTGCCAGCAGCTCTTCTTTAGATACGCAGTATTTT
size: few
J: TRBJ2-3
D: NA
V: TRBV11-2

CDR3: CASSGGGQTYNSPLHF
DNA: TGTGCCAGCAGTGGAGGGGGCCAGACCTATAATTCACCCCTCCACTTT
size: NA
J: TRBJ1-6
D: TRBD1
V: TRBV2

CDR3: CASSLNQDRGQKYEQYF
DNA: TGTGCCAGCAGTTTAAATCAGGACAGGGGTCAGAAATACGAGCAGTACTTC
size: NA
J: TRBJ2-7
D: TRBD1
V: TRBV28

CDR3: CASSWEGPQGFSPLHF
DNA: TGCGCCAGCAGCTGGGAGGGTCCGCAGGGGTTCTCACCCCTCCACTTT
size: NA
J: TRBJ1-6
D: NA
V: TRBV5-1

CDR3: CASSQGTNEKLFF
DNA: TGTGCCAGCTCACAGGGGACTAATGAAAAACTGTTTTTT
size: NA
J: TRBJ1-4
D: NA
V: TRBV18